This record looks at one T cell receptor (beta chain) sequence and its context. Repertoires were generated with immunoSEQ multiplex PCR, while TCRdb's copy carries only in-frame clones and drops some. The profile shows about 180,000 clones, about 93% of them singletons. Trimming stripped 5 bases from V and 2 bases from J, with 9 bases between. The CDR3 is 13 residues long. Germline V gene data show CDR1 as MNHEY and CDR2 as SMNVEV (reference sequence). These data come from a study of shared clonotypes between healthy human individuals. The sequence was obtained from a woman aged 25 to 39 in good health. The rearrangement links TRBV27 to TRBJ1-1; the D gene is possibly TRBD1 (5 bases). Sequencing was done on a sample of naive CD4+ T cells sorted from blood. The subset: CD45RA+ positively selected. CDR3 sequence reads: CASSNRINTEAFF. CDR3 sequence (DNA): TGTGCCAGCAGTAACAGGATAAACACTGAAGCTTTCTTT.